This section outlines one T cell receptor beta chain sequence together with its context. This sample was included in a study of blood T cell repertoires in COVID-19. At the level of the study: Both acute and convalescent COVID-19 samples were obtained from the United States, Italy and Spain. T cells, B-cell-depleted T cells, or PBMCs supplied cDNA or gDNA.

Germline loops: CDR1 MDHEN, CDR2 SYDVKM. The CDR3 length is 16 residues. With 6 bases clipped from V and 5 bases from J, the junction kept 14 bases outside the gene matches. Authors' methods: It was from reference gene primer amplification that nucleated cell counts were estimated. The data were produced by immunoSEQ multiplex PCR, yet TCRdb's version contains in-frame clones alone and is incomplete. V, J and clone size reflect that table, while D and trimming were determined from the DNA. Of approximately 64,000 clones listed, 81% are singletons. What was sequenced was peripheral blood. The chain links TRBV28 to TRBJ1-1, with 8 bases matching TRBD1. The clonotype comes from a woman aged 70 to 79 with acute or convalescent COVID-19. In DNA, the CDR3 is TGTGCCAGCAGATCTGGAGTGGGCACAGGGGGGACTGAAGCTTTCTTT. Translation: CASRSGVGTGGTEAFF. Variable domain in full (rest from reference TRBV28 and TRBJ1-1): DVKVTQSSRYLVKRTGEKVFLECVQDMDHENMFWYRQDPGLGLRLIYFSYDVKMKEKGDIPEGYSVSREKKERFSLILESASTNQTSMYLCASRSGVGTGGTEAFFGQGTRLTVV.